These 10 T cell receptor beta chains share one sample of origin, sequenced in a study of blood T cell repertoires in COVID-19. Assay used: immunoSEQ multiplex PCR; TCRdb lists only in-frame clones, some missing. The sample holds over 85,000 clones; approximately 85% are singletons and the top ten take approximately 3%. What was sequenced was peripheral blood. All receptors come from a woman older than 75 with COVID-19, enrolled during active disease.

V is TRBV19 and J is TRBJ2-5; TRBD1 agrees at 9 bases. Per the germline V gene, CDR1 is LNHDA and CDR2 is SQIVND (reference sequence). The CDR3 loop spans 16 amino acids. V gave up 2 bases and J gave up 5 bases; unmatched junction bases: 9. CDR3 residues: CASSIQTGGLLETQYF. In nucleotides, the CDR3 is TGTGCCAGTAGTATACAGACAGGGGGGTTATTGGAGACCCAGTACTTC.

The chain joins TRBV11-1 to TRBJ2-7; D is unclear. The germline CDR1 and CDR2 sequences are SGHAT and FQDESV (reference sequence). V lost 4 bases and J lost 1, with 5 bases in between. This CDR3 contains 12 residues. Here the CDR3 DNA reads TGTGCCAGCAGCTCCGGGTCCTACGAGCAGTACTTC. Protein sequence: CASSSGSYEQYF.

This sequence joins TRBV11-2 and TRBJ2-7; 9 bases line up with TRBD2. The CDR3 is 15 residues long. V lost 1 base and J lost 3; bases outside the gene matches: 4. Per the germline V gene, CDR1 is SGHAT and CDR2 is FQNNGV. The CDR3 sequence: CASSLGGGGGYEQYF. The CDR3 DNA is TGTGCCAGCAGCTTAGGCGGGGGGGGTGGCTACGAGCAGTACTTC. The entire variable domain, with the rest obtained from reference TRBV11-2 and TRBJ2-7, is as follows: EAGVAQSPRYKIIEKRQSVAFWCNPISGHATLYWYQQILGQGPKLLIQFQNNGVVDDSQLPKDRFSAERLKGVDSTLKIQPAKLEDSAVYLCASSLGGGGGYEQYFGPGTRLTVT.

This clone is a singleton in its sample. The chain employs TRBV14 and TRBJ1-6, with TRBD1 identical over 9 bases. The length of the CDR3 is 14 residues. V dropped 5 bases and J dropped 9; count of bases not matched to a gene: 5. The V gene's germline CDR1 is SGHDN and CDR2 FVKESK. CDR3 protein: CASSSRTGVSPLHF. The CDR3, as DNA: TGTGCCAGCAGCTCGCGGACAGGGGTTTCACCCCTCCACTTT.

The chain joins TRBV7-9 to TRBJ2-4; 10 positions match TRBD1. J was trimmed by 1 base and V by 7 bases; bases with no gene match: 4. Per germline, CDR1 SEHNR and CDR2 FQNEAQ (reference sequence). The CDR3 is made up of 15 amino acids. The CDR3 loop is CASTGQGVAKNIQYF. CDR3 DNA sequence: TGTGCCAGCACTGGACAGGGGGTGGCCAAAAACATTCAGTACTTC.

This clone came up once. The CDR3 nucleotides are TGTGCCAGCTCAACTAGCGGGACAGGGGGTTACAATGAGCAGTTCTTC. It yields the protein CASSTSGTGGYNEQFF. The chain joins TRBV18 to TRBJ2-1; maybe TRBD1 (11 bases). V was cut by 5 bases and J by 4 bases, with 18 bases left in between. The CDR3 loop spans 16 amino acids. The germline V gene has CDR1 KGHSH and CDR2 LQKENI.

The genes are TRBV18 and TRBJ2-7; 9 positions match TRBD1. CDR1 is KGHSH and CDR2 is LQKENI in the germline V gene. V was clipped by 3 bases and J by 5 bases; unmatched bases: 8. The CDR3 sequence is 15 residues long. The CDR3 here is CASSPRPGQGHEQYF. CDR3 bases: TGTGCCAGCTCACCGCGACCGGGACAGGGTCACGAGCAGTACTTC.

V usage is TRBV10-3 and J usage is TRBJ2-7; a weak D match, TRBD2 (5 bases). Germline V lookup: CDR1 ENHRY, CDR2 SYGVKD. Trimming shortened V by 0 bases and J by 0 bases, and 6 bases separated the two germline ends. This CDR3 comprises 14 residues. The CDR3 here is CAISESGLSYEQYF. Written as DNA, the CDR3 is TGTGCCATCAGTGAGTCCGGACTCTCCTACGAGCAGTACTTC.

The chain has TRBV7-8 and TRBJ1-1; D is possibly TRBD1 (5 bases). With 5 bases removed from V and 8 bases from J, the gap between germline ends came to 18 bases. CDR1 is SGHVS and CDR2 is FQNEAQ in the germline V gene. The CDR3 runs to 14 residues. The CDR3: CASSHQWSQGEAFF. The CDR3, as DNA: TGTGCCAGCAGCCATCAATGGAGTCAGGGAGAAGCTTTCTTT. The whole variable domain, remainder taken from reference TRBV7-8 and TRBJ1-1, is GAGVSQSPRYKVAKRGQDVALRCDPISGHVSLFWYQQALGQGPEFLTYFQNEAQLDKSGLPSDRFFAERPEGSVSTLKIQRTQQEDSAVYLCASSHQWSQGEAFFGQGTRLTVV.

This CDR3 reads CASRARDRENTIYF. The CDR3 DNA follows: TGTGCCAGCAGGGCCAGGGACAGGGAGAACACCATATATTTT. This sequence joins TRBV6-5 and TRBJ1-3; 9 positions agree with TRBD1. The germline V gene encodes CDR1 MNHEY and CDR2 SVGAGI. The J segment lost 7 bases and the V segment lost 6 bases, leaving 7 bases of the junction unmatched. The CDR3 consists of 14 residues.